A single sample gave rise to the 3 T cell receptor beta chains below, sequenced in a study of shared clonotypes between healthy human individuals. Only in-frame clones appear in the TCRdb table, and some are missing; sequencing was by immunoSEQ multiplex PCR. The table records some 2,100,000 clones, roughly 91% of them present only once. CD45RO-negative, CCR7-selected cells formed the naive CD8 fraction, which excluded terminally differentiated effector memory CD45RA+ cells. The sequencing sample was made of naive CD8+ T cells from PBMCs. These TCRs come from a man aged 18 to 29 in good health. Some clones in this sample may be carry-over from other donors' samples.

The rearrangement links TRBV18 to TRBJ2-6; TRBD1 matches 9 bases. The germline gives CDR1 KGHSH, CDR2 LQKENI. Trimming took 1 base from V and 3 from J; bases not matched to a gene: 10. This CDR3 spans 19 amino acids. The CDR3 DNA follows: TGTGCCAGCTCACCACGGGATTGGACAGGGGAAGATGGGGCCAACGTCCTGACTTTC. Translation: CASSPRDWTGEDGANVLTF.

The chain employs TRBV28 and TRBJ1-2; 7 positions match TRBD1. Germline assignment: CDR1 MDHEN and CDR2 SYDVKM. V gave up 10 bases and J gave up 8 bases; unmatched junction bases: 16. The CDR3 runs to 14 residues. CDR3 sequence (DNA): TGTGCCACCCAGACAGGGCGATTAAAAGAGGGCTACACCTTC. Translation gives CATQTGRLKEGYTF.

CDR3 coding DNA: TGTGCCAGCCGACCCGGGAAAAGGGCCTACAATGAGCAGTTCTTC. It encodes CASRPGKRAYNEQFF. The V and J genes are TRBV13 and TRBJ2-1; weak D call: TRBD2 (5 bases). The CDR3 has 15 amino acids. Trimming took off 8 bases at V and 2 bases at J, with 16 bases between the two ends. Germline lookup yields CDR1 PRHDT and CDR2 FYEKMQ (reference sequence).